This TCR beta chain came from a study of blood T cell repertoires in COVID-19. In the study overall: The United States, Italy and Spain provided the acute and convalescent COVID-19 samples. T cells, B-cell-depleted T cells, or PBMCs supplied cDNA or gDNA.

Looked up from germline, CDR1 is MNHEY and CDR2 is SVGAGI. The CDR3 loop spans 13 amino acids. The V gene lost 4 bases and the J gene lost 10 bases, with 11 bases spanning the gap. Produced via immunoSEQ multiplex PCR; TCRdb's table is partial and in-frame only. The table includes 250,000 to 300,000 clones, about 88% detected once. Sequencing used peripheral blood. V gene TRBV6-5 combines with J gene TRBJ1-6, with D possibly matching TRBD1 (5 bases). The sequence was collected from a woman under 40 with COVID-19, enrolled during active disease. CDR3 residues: CASSSGSWSPLHF. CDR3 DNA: TGTGCCAGCAGTTCAGGGTCGTGGTCACCCCTCCACTTT.